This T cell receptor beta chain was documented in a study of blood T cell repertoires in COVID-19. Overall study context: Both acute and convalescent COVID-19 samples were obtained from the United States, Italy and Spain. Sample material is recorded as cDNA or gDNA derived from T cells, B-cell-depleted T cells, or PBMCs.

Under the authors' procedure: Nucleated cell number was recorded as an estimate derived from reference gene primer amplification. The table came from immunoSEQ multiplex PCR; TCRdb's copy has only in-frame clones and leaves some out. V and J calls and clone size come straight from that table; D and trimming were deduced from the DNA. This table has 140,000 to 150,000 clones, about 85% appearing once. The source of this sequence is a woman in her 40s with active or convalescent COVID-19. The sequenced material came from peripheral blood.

The CDR3 protein is CASSRETGGEKLFF. For the CDR3, the DNA is TGTGCCAGCAGCCGAGAGACAGGGGGTGAAAAACTGTTTTTT. This chain connects TRBV2 to TRBJ1-4; 9 nucleotides match TRBD1. Per germline, CDR1 SNHLY and CDR2 FYNNEI. J gave up 7 bases and V 6 bases, and 6 bases lay outside the gene matches. There are 14 residues in the CDR3.